A single sample is the source of the 19 T cell receptor beta chains below, sequenced in a study of T cell responses to AZD1222 COVID-19 vaccine. The data were produced by immunoSEQ multiplex PCR, yet TCRdb's version contains in-frame clones alone and is incomplete. The data contain 82,000 or so clones, 90% to 95% of them singletons. This sample comprised peripheral blood, obtained on day 0 of AZD1222 vaccination. The receptors here all came from an adult in good health.

The CDR3, as DNA: TGTGCCAGCAGTGAATTTAAGGGACAGCGGACTGAAGCTTTCTTT. Protein product: CASSEFKGQRTEAFF. The rearrangement uses TRBV25-1 and TRBJ1-1; 7 bases align to TRBD1. Per germline, CDR1 MGHDK and CDR2 SYGVNS. The J segment lost 5 bases and the V segment lost 1 base, leaving 7 bases of the junction unmatched. This CDR3 has 15 amino acids. The full variable domain, its missing parts supplied by reference TRBV25-1 and TRBJ1-1, is EADIYQTPRYLVIGTGKKITLECSQTMGHDKMYWYQQDPGMELHLIHYSYGVNSTEKGDLSSESTVSRIRTEHFPLTLESARPSHTSQYLCASSEFKGQRTEAFFGQGTRLTVV.

This sequence joins TRBV9 and TRBJ1-2, with D maybe TRBD1 (6 bases). V gave up 0 bases and J gave up 6 bases, with 21 bases separating them. CDR1 is SGDLS, CDR2 YYNGEE, per germline. The CDR3 contains 17 residues. CDR3 region: CASSVAAGGQKMDGYTF. Here the CDR3 DNA reads TGTGCCAGCAGCGTAGCCGCTGGGGGGCAAAAGATGGATGGCTACACCTTC. Looking up the rest from reference TRBV9 and TRBJ1-2 gives the full variable domain: DSGVTQTPKHLITATGQRVTLRCSPRSGDLSVYWYQQSLDQGLQFLIQYYNGEERAKGNILERFSAQQFPDLHSELNLSSLELGDSALYFCASSVAAGGQKMDGYTFGSGTRLTVV.

The V gene is TRBV29-1, the J gene TRBJ1-2; D is ambiguous. CDR1 SQVTM and CDR2 ANQGSEA come from the germline V gene. Trimming took off 7 bases at V and 3 bases at J, with 15 bases between the two ends. The CDR3 loop spans 13 amino acids. This CDR3 is CSARLGVDYGYTF. In nucleotides, the CDR3 is TGCAGCGCCCGCCTTGGGGTGGACTATGGCTACACCTTC.

The chain employs TRBV18 and TRBJ1-4; no clear D. There are 14 residues in the CDR3. V lost 2 bases to trimming and J lost 10 bases, with 14 bases between them. Germline CDR1 reads KGHSH; CDR2 reads LQKENI. The CDR3 sequence is CASSPGLGAVKLFF. In DNA, the CDR3 is TGTGCCAGCTCACCAGGATTAGGAGCGGTAAAACTGTTTTTT. The full variable domain, with the rest looked up from reference TRBV18 and TRBJ1-4, is NAGVMQNPRHLVRRRGQEARLRCSPMKGHSHVYWYRQLPEEGLKFMVYLQKENIIDESGMPKERFSAEFPKEGPSILRIQQVVRGDSAAYFCASSPGLGAVKLFFGSGTQLSVL.

The chain recombines TRBV23-1 with TRBJ2-7, with D perhaps matching TRBD2 (7 bases). TRBV23-1 belongs to the ORF category, with a function that is uncertain. The CDR3 covers 11 residues. Trimming pared 10 bases from V and 7 bases from J, leaving 14 bases between. The CDR3 sequence is CATWKGGEQYF. CDR3 sequence (DNA): TGCGCCACCTGGAAGGGGGGGGAGCAGTACTTC.

The CDR3, as DNA: TGTGCCAGCAGCAAAACGACTGGACAGGGGACTCTCCAGTACTTC. This translates into CASSKTTGQGTLQYF. This sequence joins TRBV21-1 and TRBJ2-5; the listed D gene, TRBD1, was not tested against the DNA. TRBV21-1 is a known pseudogene. The CDR3 spans 15 residues.

In its sample, this clone was seen once. The chain couples TRBV11-3 to TRBJ2-7; D might be TRBD2 (6 bases). The V and J ends lost 5 bases and 7 bases respectively, with 24 bases between them. Germline CDR1 SGHNT, CDR2 YENEEA. This CDR3 is 16 amino acids long. CDR3 sequence (DNA): TGTGCCAGCAGCCATGGAACTGGGTGGGGGGTGGAAGAGCAGTACTTC. This translates into CASSHGTGWGVEEQYF. Full variable domain (rest looked up from reference TRBV11-3 and TRBJ2-7): EAGVVQSPRYKIIEKKQPVAFWCNPISGHNTLYWYLQNLGQGPELLIRYENEEAVDDSQLPKDRFSAERLKGVDSTLKIQPAELGDSAVYLCASSHGTGWGVEEQYFGPGTRLTVT.

This chain connects TRBV29-1 to TRBJ1-5; possibly TRBD1 for D (6 bases). This CDR3 region has 12 residues. V was clipped by 5 bases and J by 7 bases, with 12 bases between them. Per the germline V gene, CDR1 is SQVTM and CDR2 is ANQGSEA. CDR3 coding DNA: TGCAGCGTTCAGGAGGGACAACAGCCCCAGCATTTT. Translated: CSVQEGQQPQHF.

V and J are TRBV7-2 and TRBJ1-3, with TRBD1 as a possible D gene (5 bases). V was cut by 6 bases and J by 7 bases, with 10 bases left in between. Germline-derived CDR1 and CDR2 are SGHTA and FQGNSA. The CDR3 is 12 amino acids. CDR3 region: CASRAGFNTIYF. In DNA, the CDR3 is TGTGCCAGCAGGGCAGGGTTCAACACCATATATTTT.

The chain uses TRBV1 and TRBJ2-5; the D call of TRBD2 is as the table states it, not checked on the DNA. TRBV1 is a known pseudogene. The CDR3 loop spans 17 amino acids. The CDR3, as DNA: TGCACCAGCAGCCTTCCTGTCTACTATCCCAACCAAGAGACCCAGTACTTC. Its translation: CTSSLPVYYPNQETQYF.

Written as DNA, the CDR3 is TGTGCCAGCAGCCTCTTAGACACTACAGGGGTCCTTGGCTACACCTTC. Translating it yields CASSLLDTTGVLGYTF. The J gene is TRBJ1-2, the V gene TRBV9; 7 bases match TRBD1. With V trimmed by 4 bases and J by 7 bases, 16 bases remained unmatched. Germline V gene sequence: CDR1 SGDLS, CDR2 YYNGEE. CDR3 length: 16 amino acids.

The CDR3 DNA sequence: TGTGCCTGGAGTGGTTACAGGGGGAGGGAGACCCAGTACTTC. Translating it yields CAWSGYRGRETQYF. The chain joins TRBV30 to TRBJ2-5; 8 bases line up with TRBD1. This CDR3 has 14 amino acids. The V segment lost 1 base and the J segment 5 bases; nucleotides outside the gene matches: 6. Per germline, CDR1 GTSNPN and CDR2 SVGIG (reference sequence).

The gene calls are TRBV7-8 and TRBJ1-2; D is uncertain. The CDR3 length is 16 residues. Between the trimmed V and J ends, which lost 1 base and 2 bases, there was a span of 14 bases. The germline V gene has CDR1 SGHVS and CDR2 FQNEAQ. CDR3 region: CASSLDPTVENYGYTF. CDR3 nucleotides: TGTGCCAGCAGCTTAGACCCGACCGTGGAGAACTATGGCTACACCTTC.

The chain uses TRBV3-1 (or the pseudogene TRBV3-2) and TRBJ1-6; maybe TRBD1 (5 bases). The V gene's germline CDR1 is LGHDT and CDR2 YNNKEL (reference sequence). The CDR3 has 14 residues. V was cut by 1 base and J by 10 bases, with 11 bases left in between. The CDR3 DNA reads TGTGCCAGCAGCCAAGTACTAGGGGACTCACCCCTCCACTTT. This translates into CASSQVLGDSPLHF.

The CDR3 bases are TGTGCCAGCAGCTTAGTCGACGAGCAGTACTTC. Encoded protein: CASSLVDEQYF. V usage is TRBV7-8 and J usage is TRBJ2-7; D is unclear. CDR3 length equals 11 residues. The V gene lost 1 base and the J gene lost 5 bases, with 3 bases spanning the gap. Per germline, CDR1 SGHVS and CDR2 FQNEAQ.

V is TRBV11-3 and J is TRBJ1-6; D is uncertain. The CDR3 runs 13 residues. Trimming took 0 bases from V and 9 from J, leaving 6 bases between them. Germline CDR1 SGHNT, CDR2 YENEEA. The CDR3 spells CASSLDLSSPLHF. CDR3 nucleotide sequence: TGTGCCAGCAGCTTAGATCTGTCTTCACCCCTCCACTTT. Together with reference TRBV11-3 and TRBJ1-6, the CDR3 gives the full variable domain: EAGVVQSPRYKIIEKKQPVAFWCNPISGHNTLYWYLQNLGQGPELLIRYENEEAVDDSQLPKDRFSAERLKGVDSTLKIQPAELGDSAVYLCASSLDLSSPLHFGNGTRLTVT.

The V and J genes are TRBV28 and TRBJ1-5; D is perhaps TRBD1 (5 bases). The CDR3 is made up of 14 amino acids. Germline CDR1 MDHEN, CDR2 SYDVKM. Trimming left V 3 bases short and J 5 bases short, with 11 bases between. The CDR3 sequence is CASSFGDDDQPQHF. DNA of the CDR3: TGTGCCAGCAGTTTCGGGGACGACGATCAGCCCCAGCATTTT. Together with reference TRBV28 and TRBJ1-5, the CDR3 gives the full variable domain: DVKVTQSSRYLVKRTGEKVFLECVQDMDHENMFWYRQDPGLGLRLIYFSYDVKMKEKGDIPEGYSVSREKKERFSLILESASTNQTSMYLCASSFGDDDQPQHFGDGTRLSIL.

The V gene is TRBV7-9, the J gene TRBJ2-1, with D maybe TRBD2 (6 bases). This CDR3 has 17 amino acids. The V end lost 0 bases, the J end lost 9 bases, and 21 bases lay between the germline ends. Germline V lookup: CDR1 SEHNR, CDR2 FQNEAQ (reference sequence). The CDR3 DNA reads TGTGCCAGCAGCTTAGCGGCTGGACTAATAAATGCGGCTGAGCAGTTCTTC. Translating it yields CASSLAAGLINAAEQFF.

This clone was detected a few times. J is TRBJ2-5 and V is TRBV6-5, with TRBD1 matching over 8 bases. There are 15 residues in the CDR3. Per germline, CDR1 MNHEY and CDR2 SVGAGI. V lost 3 bases, J lost 2 bases, and 5 bases stayed unmatched. The CDR3 nucleotides are TGTGCCAGCAGTTATACCGGGACAGGACAAGAGACCCAGTACTTC. Residues: CASSYTGTGQETQYF.